Listed here is a single T cell receptor (beta chain). This clonotype was counted only a few times. No cognate antigen has been identified for it. One base away there is no much larger clone; base qualities are not given. This sample was taken from a study of blood T cells in healthy people across ages (dated by TCRdb to between 2015 and 2017). Background for the entire study: In model experiments, template switching captured about one uniquely barcoded TCR beta cDNA molecule for every two T cells. Age-related changes in TCR beta repertoire diversity were measured in the study by deep sequencing normalized with unique cDNA molecular identifiers. The donors were divided into four age groups: young (average about 15 years), middle-aged (about 40), aged (62) and long-lived (nearly 85). Donors of different ages were randomly distributed across sequencing lanes to avoid experimental bias. Using the same blood draw, the study looked at two additional independent replicas of 1 million unique cDNA reads for two donors, one aged 18 to 29 and the other aged 80 or older.

Library prep was done by 5' RACE. These reads were obtained on an Illumina HiSeq 2500. The second PCR ran for about 7 to 11 cycles and used a J-beta primer mix along with a sample-barcoded 5' primer. Each TCR beta cDNA molecule received a unique molecular identifier from a template-switch 5' adaptor carrying 12 random nucleotides. At least 3 million CDR3-containing paired-end reads were obtained from each sample. The Mint cDNA synthesis kit, primed by a TRBC-specific oligonucleotide, was used to synthesize first-strand cDNA from all RNA. All cDNA was treated with uracil-DNA glycosylase and then went through a first 18-cycle PCR with the universal primers M1SS and BC2_uni_R. The original methods were these. Each sample was normalized by randomly selecting 1 million high-quality reads, each carrying a distinct molecular identifier. Instead of being binned into consensus sequences, reads with shared molecular identifiers were discarded. CDR3 identification, clonotype clustering and error correction used MiTCR with a Q25 quality threshold and the strictest error-elimination algorithm. A nonparametric unseen species model using Euler transformation provided a lower-bound estimate of total TCR beta diversity. TCRdb itself trimmed the public reads at Q25 with fastp, ran MiXCR and retained productive beta chains. For every CDR3 protein sequence, its rows merge into one entry that carries the most common genes and DNA. TCRdb, not the authors, supplied the V and J calls. The sample includes about 640,000 distinct CDR3 sequences, with under 70% observed a single time. The ten largest clones represent over 30% of the sample.

From a lookup of the germline V gene, CDR1 and CDR2 are SQVTM and ANQGSEA. V was cut back by 6 bases and J by 5 bases, leaving a gap of 13 bases between them. The CDR3 spans 12 residues, from the cysteine through the phenylalanine. The entry retains the CDR3 DNA only, 36 bases that are in frame from base 1. Findings and caveats that apply to the study as a whole: Because profiling used bulk unsorted PBMCs, naive and antigen-experienced compartments could not be compared conclusively. Compared with the aged group, the long-lived group had more naive CD4+ T cells, fewer expanded clones and increased TCR diversity, suggesting age selection. Estimates of total diversity from one million sequenced T cells were regarded as lower bounds and underestimates. Observed TCR beta diversity per million T cells fell roughly linearly with age, and a significant reduction was already apparent by age approximately 41. Observed TCR beta diversity correlated strongly with the percentage of naive T cells measured by flow cytometry. The CMV infection status of donors was not known, potentially confounding age-related changes in expanded clonotypes.

The roughly 39 donors, aged about 6 to 95 years, were systemically healthy Caucasian individuals from Russia. Each donor gave ten milliliters of peripheral blood, collected into EDTA-treated Vacutainer tubes. Ficoll-Paque density-gradient centrifugation was used to isolate PBMCs, with at least 6.5 million per sample. Trizol reagent was used to extract total RNA from the PBMCs, yielding at least 5.5 micrograms per sample. The percentages of naive CD45RAhigh/CD27high T cells were determined by flow cytometry on a PBMC aliquot from every donor. Material for sequencing was blood. The TCR sequence derives from a man between 60 and 75 years old in good health. The rearranged chain carries TRBV29-1 and TRBJ2-5; TRBD2 is a weak D gene call, 6 bases matching. The nucleotides are TGCAGCGTGGAGGGGACTGTGGAGACCCAGTACTTC. It encodes CSVEGTVETQYF.